The next 14 T cell receptor beta chains were all read from a single sample in a study of shared clonotypes between healthy human individuals. Profiling relied on immunoSEQ multiplex PCR, and the TCRdb table lists in-frame clones only, not all of them. The sample has roughly 810,000 clones; 96% are singletons. CD8 cells classed as naive were CD45RO-negative and positively selected for CCR7, excluding terminally differentiated effector memory CD45RA+ cells. Sequenced sample: naive CD8+ T cells sorted from blood. The receptors stem from a man aged 25-40 years in good health.

The chain links TRBV7-8 to TRBJ2-1; tentative D call: TRBD1 (6 bases). V lost 5 bases to trimming and J lost 7 bases, with 24 bases between them. Germline V lookup: CDR1 SGHVS, CDR2 FQNEAQ. The CDR3 contains 17 residues. Written as DNA, the CDR3 is TGTGCCAGCAGCAATAGGGGGTATGAGGGGGTAACTAATGAGCAGTTCTTC. This encodes CASSNRGYEGVTNEQFF.

The rearrangement links TRBV4-1 to TRBJ1-5; no definite D call. This CDR3 is 13 amino acids long. Trimming took 1 base from V and 3 from J, leaving 4 bases between them. CDR1 MGHRA and CDR2 YSYEKL come from the germline V gene. For the CDR3, the DNA is TGCGCCAGCAGCCAAGTAGACAATCAGCCCCAGCATTTT. It yields the protein CASSQVDNQPQHF.

The chain carries TRBV9 and TRBJ2-2, with D hard to call. The V end was cut by 0 bases, the J end by 6 bases, with 9 bases between. CDR1 and CDR2 from the germline V gene are SGDLS and YYNGEE. This CDR3 spans 14 amino acids. The chain's CDR3 is CASSVALGPGELFF. The CDR3 coding sequence is TGTGCCAGCAGCGTAGCTCTGGGCCCCGGGGAGCTGTTTTTT.

The rearrangement links TRBV5-1 to TRBJ2-3, with D uncertain. The V gene's germline CDR1 is SGHRS and CDR2 YFSETQ. V dropped 4 bases and J dropped 4 bases, with 10 bases sitting between them. This CDR3 is built from 13 residues. The DNA for the CDR3 is TGCGCCAGCAGCCCTCTAGGTTCAGATACGCAGTATTTT. Its protein product is CASSPLGSDTQYF.

The rearrangement uses TRBV5-4 and TRBJ2-2; 7 nucleotides line up with TRBD1. J gave up 0 bases and V 4 bases, and 6 bases lay outside the gene matches. CDR3 length: 16 residues. Germline V lookup: CDR1 SGHNT, CDR2 YYREEE (reference sequence). CDR3 nucleotide sequence: TGTGCCAGCAGCCTACGACAGGGACCGAACACCGGGGAGCTGTTTTTT. The encoded protein is CASSLRQGPNTGELFF.

The V gene is TRBV29-1, the J gene TRBJ2-1; no firm D call. The CDR3 is 12 residues long. V was cut by 7 bases and J by 4 bases, with 11 bases left in between. Germline-derived CDR1 and CDR2 are SQVTM and ANQGSEA. DNA of the CDR3: TGCAGCGGTCTCGACCGTTACAATGAGCAGTTCTTC. Its translation is CSGLDRYNEQFF.

The rearrangement joins TRBV15 to TRBJ2-7, with D perhaps TRBD1 (6 bases). Per germline, CDR1 LNHNV and CDR2 YYDKDF (reference sequence). The CDR3 has 16 residues. V gave up 0 bases and J gave up 2 bases, with 14 bases separating them. CDR3 sequence (DNA): TGTGCCACCAGCAGAGAAGGTACAGGGCCCCCCTACGAGCAGTACTTC. Residues: CATSREGTGPPYEQYF.

This clone appeared once. CDR3 protein: CASSKINAGADTQYF. The CDR3 DNA is TGTGCCAGCAGTAAAATAAATGCGGGCGCAGATACGCAGTATTTT. The chain recombines TRBV6-1 with TRBJ2-3, with a weak D call TRBD2 (5 bases). This CDR3 spans 15 amino acids. V was clipped by 5 bases and J by 4 bases, with 16 bases between them. Germline lookup yields CDR1 MNHNS and CDR2 SASEGT.

The chain employs TRBV9 and TRBJ2-7; D call uncertain. The CDR3 is 15 amino acids. The V and J ends lost 0 bases and 0 bases respectively, with 10 bases between them. CDR1 and CDR2 (germline): SGDLS, YYNGEE. Here the CDR3 reads CASSVGSASSYEQYF. The CDR3 DNA follows: TGTGCCAGCAGCGTAGGGAGCGCCAGCTCCTACGAGCAGTACTTC.

V usage is TRBV7-9 and J usage is TRBJ2-7; 7 bases align to TRBD1. Per germline, CDR1 SEHNR and CDR2 FQNEAQ (reference sequence). The ends lost 7 bases at V and 7 bases at J; junction bases unmatched: 16. The CDR3 is 15 residues long. The CDR3 loop reads CASIEGQTWMGEQYF. The CDR3 DNA sequence: TGTGCCAGCATCGAGGGACAGACTTGGATGGGAGAGCAGTACTTC.

This chain uses TRBV7-8 with TRBJ2-7; 9 bases fit TRBD2. CDR3 length equals 15 residues. In germline, CDR1 is SGHVS, CDR2 FQNEAQ. J gave up 5 bases and V 5 bases, and 10 bases lay outside the gene matches. The CDR3 region is CASSPPSGVKHEQYF. The CDR3, as DNA: TGTGCCAGCAGCCCCCCTAGCGGGGTCAAGCACGAGCAGTACTTC.

In DNA, the CDR3 is TGTGCCAGCAGTTCCTTGGCGGGACTGAGGGGAGATACGCAGTATTTT. Protein product: CASSSLAGLRGDTQYF. The V gene is TRBV27, the J gene TRBJ2-3; the D gene is possibly TRBD2 (6 bases). Germline V CDR1 and CDR2: MNHEY, SMNVEV (reference sequence). Trimming pared 4 bases from V and 5 bases from J, leaving 19 bases between. This CDR3 spans 16 amino acids.

The chain employs TRBV6-1 and TRBJ2-1; 9 bases align to TRBD2. Germline V CDR1 and CDR2: MNHNS, SASEGT. This CDR3 contains 12 residues. V shed 8 bases, J shed 9 bases, and the junction held 5 bases outside the gene matches. This CDR3 reads CASYLAGTEQFF. CDR3 DNA sequence: TGTGCCAGCTATCTAGCGGGAACTGAGCAGTTCTTC.

The V and J genes are TRBV27 and TRBJ2-3, with 7 bases that match TRBD2. This CDR3 has 15 amino acids. CDR1 and CDR2 from the germline V gene are MNHEY and SMNVEV (reference sequence). J was trimmed by 2 bases and V by 6 bases; bases with no gene match: 8. The CDR3 sequence is CASSRTSADTDTQYF. DNA for the CDR3: TGTGCCAGCAGCCGAACTAGCGCGGACACAGATACGCAGTATTTT.